The 29 T cell receptor beta chains given below trace back to one sample, sequenced in a study of OX40 agonist ivuxolimab in advanced cancers. The protocol was immunoSEQ multiplex PCR, while the TCRdb copy is restricted to in-frame clones and leaves out a portion. Here the sample spans more than 85,000 clones, about 89% being singletons. Sequencing used CD4+ or CD8+ T cells sorted from blood, obtained in a trial of the OX40 agonist ivuxolimab. All receptors come from an adult with an advanced solid tumor such as melanoma, head and neck, liver or kidney cancer.

The chain carries TRBV28 and TRBJ2-7, with D hard to call. Germline CDR1 is MDHEN and CDR2 is SYDVKM. The CDR3 length is 12 residues. V was pared by 3 bases and J by 4 bases, with 7 bases between. CDR3 nucleotide sequence: TGTGCCAGCAGTTTCTCTGGATACGAGCAGTACTTC. Its protein is CASSFSGYEQYF.

This sequence joins TRBV7-2 and TRBJ2-7; TRBD2 matches at 10 bases. V was clipped by 5 bases and J by 4 bases; unmatched bases: 2. Looked up from germline, CDR1 is SGHTA and CDR2 is FQGNSA. The CDR3 spans 13 residues. As DNA, the CDR3 is TGTGCCAGCAGCCGGACTAGCGGATACGAGCAGTACTTC. Encoded protein: CASSRTSGYEQYF.

The chain employs TRBV5-1 and TRBJ2-1, with TRBD2 matching 14 bases. Trimming at V came to 0 bases and at J to 8 bases, leaving 4 bases not matched to a gene. The germline V gene has CDR1 SGHRS and CDR2 YFSETQ. This CDR3 has 16 residues. The CDR3 region is CASSLAGTSGSDEQFF. The CDR3 coding sequence is TGCGCCAGCAGCTTGGCAGGGACTAGCGGGAGCGATGAGCAGTTCTTC.

This clone has just one count. The chain is built from TRBV2 and TRBJ1-1; 7 bases align to TRBD1. The CDR3 length is 12 residues. Germline trimming cut 4 bases from V and 4 bases from J; bases unmatched to any gene: 0. From germline, CDR1 is SNHLY and CDR2 FYNNEI. The DNA for the CDR3 is TGTGCCAGCAGTGCAGGGGGCACTGAAGCTTTCTTT. Translation: CASSAGGTEAFF.

V usage is TRBV5-1 and J usage is TRBJ2-2; D gene ambiguous. Per germline, CDR1 SGHRS and CDR2 YFSETQ. Trimming removed 6 bases at V and 1 base at J, with 10 bases between. The CDR3 is 14 amino acids. CDR3: CASTRSGNTGELFF. The CDR3, as DNA: TGCGCCAGCACGCGGTCAGGGAACACCGGGGAGCTGTTTTTT.

The chain recombines TRBV10-2 with TRBJ2-7, with TRBD1 identical over 9 bases. The V segment lost 6 bases and the J segment 4 bases; nucleotides outside the gene matches: 7. The CDR3 has 14 amino acids. CDR1 and CDR2 (germline): WSHSY, SAAADI. CDR3 sequence reads: CASRSTGGGYEQYF. DNA for the CDR3: TGCGCCAGCAGATCTACAGGGGGCGGGTACGAGCAGTACTTC.

The chain combines TRBV27 with TRBJ2-7; TRBD1 aligns across 9 bases. The CDR3 is made up of 13 amino acids. V trimming: 6 bases; J trimming: 4 bases; junction bases outside the gene matches: 4. Germline V CDR1 and CDR2: MNHEY, SMNVEV (reference sequence). CDR3 in DNA: TGTGCCAGCAGACAGGGGGCGGGATACGAGCAGTACTTC. Translation gives CASRQGAGYEQYF.

J is TRBJ1-3 and V is TRBV10-3; D not certain. V was clipped by 2 bases and J by 0 bases, with 5 bases between them. CDR1 ENHRY and CDR2 SYGVKD come from the germline V gene. The CDR3 contains 14 residues. CDR3 amino acids: CAISEGISGNTIYF. DNA of the CDR3: TGTGCCATCAGTGAGGGAATCTCTGGAAACACCATATATTTT.

V usage is TRBV29-1 and J usage is TRBJ1-2; TRBD1 aligns across 11 bases. V lost 4 bases and J lost 8; bases outside the gene matches: 6. From germline, CDR1 is SQVTM and CDR2 ANQGSEA. The CDR3 sequence is 13 residues long. In nucleotides, the CDR3 is TGCAGCGTTGCTGGACAGGGGGCGGGCGGCTACACCTTC. The encoded protein is CSVAGQGAGGYTF.

The CDR3 sequence: CASSLGRDLYNEQFF. CDR3 DNA: TGCGCCAGCAGCTTGGGGCGGGACCTTTACAATGAGCAGTTCTTC. The chain links TRBV5-1 to TRBJ2-1; a weak D match, TRBD2 (6 bases). Germline CDR1 reads SGHRS; CDR2 reads YFSETQ. Trimming took off 0 bases at V and 4 bases at J, with 11 bases between the two ends. The CDR3 is made up of 15 amino acids.

This chain joins TRBV7-9 and TRBJ2-1; possibly TRBD1 or TRBD2 for D (5 bases each). Germline values: CDR1 SEHNR, CDR2 FQNEAQ (reference sequence). CDR3 length: 13 amino acids. The germline V and J ends were trimmed by 0 bases and 10 bases, with 10 bases remaining between them. In nucleotides, the CDR3 is TGTGCCAGCAGCTTAGCGTCAGGGAGCGAGCAGTTCTTC. Translating it yields CASSLASGSEQFF.

This clone showed up just a few times. The chain links TRBV7-9 to TRBJ1-1, with D perhaps TRBD1 (6 bases). V gave up 5 bases and J gave up 4 bases, with 14 bases separating them. The germline CDR1 and CDR2 sequences are SEHNR and FQNEAQ (reference sequence). The length of the CDR3 is 14 residues. CDR3 sequence reads: CASSQQGGSTEAFF. CDR3 in DNA: TGTGCCAGCAGCCAACAGGGAGGCAGCACTGAAGCTTTCTTT. Supplemented by reference TRBV7-9 and TRBJ1-1, the full variable domain reads DTGVSQNPRHKITKRGQNVTFRCDPISEHNRLYWYRQTLGQGPEFLTYFQNEAQLEKSRLLSDRFSAERPKGSFSTLEIQRTEQGDSAMYLCASSQQGGSTEAFFGQGTRLTVV.

This chain uses TRBV7-2 with TRBJ2-1; TRBD2 agrees at 7 bases. The V gene's germline CDR1 is SGHTA and CDR2 FQGNSA. Germline trimming cut 5 bases from V and 3 bases from J; bases unmatched to any gene: 4. The CDR3 sequence is 14 residues long. CDR3 DNA sequence: TGTGCCAGCAGCAACCGGGACTACTACAATGAGCAGTTCTTC. This sequence encodes CASSNRDYYNEQFF.

The rearrangement links TRBV10-2 to TRBJ2-7; 10 bases agree with TRBD2. V dropped 6 bases and J dropped 3; count of bases not matched to a gene: 2. The CDR3 is 13 residues long. Germline V gene sequence: CDR1 WSHSY, CDR2 SAAADI. The CDR3 reads CASRSSGSYEQYF. CDR3 sequence (DNA): TGCGCCAGCAGATCTAGCGGGAGCTACGAGCAGTACTTC.

This chain uses TRBV6-5 with TRBJ1-2, with D possibly matching TRBD1 (5 bases). V was trimmed by 2 bases and J by 4 bases, leaving 17 bases between them. The CDR3 is made up of 16 amino acids. Germline V gene data show CDR1 as MNHEY and CDR2 as SVGAGI. CDR3 in DNA: TGTGCCAGCAGTTACGGCGGACCGGGACCTAGCTATGGCTACACCTTC. Its translation: CASSYGGPGPSYGYTF.

As regards this clone: The junction and the germline gene differ at one end; a read error may be behind it. CDR3 loop: CASSPTTFVSNGELFF. DNA of the CDR3: TGTGCTAGCAGCCCCACCACGTTCGTTAGTAACGGGGAGCTGTTTTTT. The rearrangement joins TRBV7-7 to TRBJ2-2; D is ambiguous. This CDR3 has 16 amino acids. Germline assignment: CDR1 SSHAT and CDR2 FNYEAQ (reference sequence).

This chain uses TRBV7-2 with TRBJ2-3, with 7 bases aligning to TRBD1. The CDR3 contains 15 residues. The V segment lost 2 bases and the J segment 4 bases; nucleotides outside the gene matches: 6. CDR1 SGHTA and CDR2 FQGNSA come from the germline V gene. CDR3 DNA sequence: TGTGCCAGCAGCTTATGGCGACAGGGCTCAGATACGCAGTATTTT. Its translation: CASSLWRQGSDTQYF.

This sequence joins TRBV19 and TRBJ1-4, with D tentatively TRBD1 (5 bases). Trimming pared 6 bases from V and 8 bases from J, leaving 13 bases between. The CDR3 is made up of 13 amino acids. Per the germline V gene, CDR1 is LNHDA and CDR2 is SQIVND (reference sequence). The CDR3 loop reads CASSLQGGEKLFF. For the CDR3, the DNA is TGTGCCAGTAGCCTTCAGGGTGGGGAAAAACTGTTTTTT.

This clone is a singleton in its sample. The chain employs TRBV20-1 and TRBJ2-1; possible D gene TRBD2, 5 bases. In germline, CDR1 is DFQATT, CDR2 SNEGSKA (reference sequence). The length of the CDR3 is 11 residues. Trimming pared 6 bases from V and 4 bases from J, leaving 7 bases between. CDR3 in amino acids: CSARDYNEQFF. As DNA, the CDR3 is TGCAGTGCCCGGGATTACAATGAGCAGTTCTTC.

This clone was seen only once. V gene TRBV28 combines with J gene TRBJ1-5; D is ambiguous. The germline CDR1 and CDR2 sequences are MDHEN and SYDVKM. The V end lost 5 bases, the J end lost 7 bases, and 15 bases lay between the germline ends. CDR3 length: 14 amino acids. CDR3: CASSLPPGWQPQHF. DNA of the CDR3: TGTGCCAGCAGTCTCCCTCCGGGGTGGCAGCCCCAGCATTTT.

The chain uses TRBV11-3 and TRBJ2-1; 7 positions match TRBD2. This CDR3 has 15 residues. V trimming: 1 base; J trimming: 7 bases; junction bases outside the gene matches: 7. Germline CDR1 SGHNT, CDR2 YENEEA. The CDR3 DNA is TGTGCCAGCAGCTTAGGGGGCGGGAGTTCAAATGAGCAGTTCTTC. Protein sequence: CASSLGGGSSNEQFF. Variable domain in full (rest from reference TRBV11-3 and TRBJ2-1): EAGVVQSPRYKIIEKKQPVAFWCNPISGHNTLYWYLQNLGQGPELLIRYENEEAVDDSQLPKDRFSAERLKGVDSTLKIQPAELGDSAVYLCASSLGGGSSNEQFFGPGTRLTVL.

The chain employs TRBV7-9 and TRBJ1-4; D is unresolved. The CDR3 length is 12 residues. V dropped 2 bases and J dropped 5 bases, with 3 bases sitting between them. Germline CDR1 reads SEHNR; CDR2 reads FQNEAQ (reference sequence). CDR3 DNA sequence: TGTGCCAGCAGCTTACTGAATGAAAAACTGTTTTTT. It translates to CASSLLNEKLFF.

This clone was seen once. The gene calls are TRBV2 and TRBJ2-3; 7 bases match TRBD2. Germline values: CDR1 SNHLY, CDR2 FYNNEI. V lost 6 bases, J lost 2 bases, and 5 bases stayed unmatched. The CDR3 totals 14 residues. This CDR3 reads CASRFSGITDTQYF. The DNA of the CDR3 is TGTGCCAGCAGATTCAGCGGGATCACAGATACGCAGTATTTT. The complete variable domain, with remaining parts taken from reference TRBV2 and TRBJ2-3, reads EPEVTQTPSHQVTQMGQEVILRCVPISNHLYFYWYRQILGQKVEFLVSFYNNEISEKSEIFDDQFSVERPDGSNFTLKIRSTKLEDSAMYFCASRFSGITDTQYFGPGTRLTVL.

This clone appeared a few times. The CDR3, as DNA: TGTGCCAGCAGCTGGACGGAGGGGAACACTGAAGCTTTCTTT. It is translated as CASSWTEGNTEAFF. This rearrangement joins TRBV2 to TRBJ1-1; D unclear. The CDR3 is made up of 14 amino acids. Looked up from germline, CDR1 is SNHLY and CDR2 is FYNNEI. V lost 6 bases, J lost 1 base, and 12 bases lay in between. The full variable domain, its missing parts supplied by reference TRBV2 and TRBJ1-1, is EPEVTQTPSHQVTQMGQEVILRCVPISNHLYFYWYRQILGQKVEFLVSFYNNEISEKSEIFDDQFSVERPDGSNFTLKIRSTKLEDSAMYFCASSWTEGNTEAFFGQGTRLTVV.

The genes are TRBV6-1 and TRBJ2-5; perhaps TRBD1 as D (6 bases). V was pared by 5 bases and J by 4 bases, with 17 bases between. The CDR3 has 15 residues. Germline values: CDR1 MNHNS, CDR2 SASEGT. CDR3 in DNA: TGTGCCAGCAGTCAAGATCCGGGACACACAGAGACCCAGTACTTC. It yields the protein CASSQDPGHTETQYF.

The genes are TRBV18 and TRBJ1-1, with a possible D match to TRBD1 (5 bases). Trimming left V 4 bases short and J 1 base short, with 7 bases between. The CDR3 covers 13 residues. Germline V lookup: CDR1 KGHSH, CDR2 LQKENI. The CDR3 DNA follows: TGTGCCAGCTCACGGGACCAGAACACTGAAGCTTTCTTT. This gives the protein CASSRDQNTEAFF.

CDR3 in amino acids: CASSLVMGRVQILAKNIQYF. The CDR3 DNA sequence: TGTGCCAGCAGCTTGGTAATGGGCAGGGTCCAAATCCTAGCCAAAAACATTCAGTACTTC. This sequence joins TRBV5-8 and TRBJ2-4; weak D call: TRBD1 (5 bases). The ends were cut back, 0 bases at V and 0 bases at J, with 22 bases in the middle. The germline V gene has CDR1 SGHTS and CDR2 YDEGEE. The CDR3 totals 20 residues. Combining the CDR3 with reference TRBV5-8 and TRBJ2-4 gives the whole variable domain EAGVTQSPTHLIKTRGQQATLRCSPISGHTSVYWYQQALGLGLQFLLWYDEGEERNRGNFPPRFSGRQFPNYSSELNVNALELEDSALYLCASSLVMGRVQILAKNIQYFGAGTRLSVL.

This clone is a singleton in its sample. The rearrangement uses TRBV6-5 and TRBJ2-5; 9 bases agree with TRBD1. CDR3 length equals 15 residues. Trimming cost V 9 bases and J 4 bases; bases outside gene matches: 12. Germline V CDR1 and CDR2: MNHEY, SVGAGI. In DNA form, the CDR3 reads TGTGCCAGTTCCCGGACAGGGGATCGGTCAGAGACCCAGTACTTC. Encoded protein: CASSRTGDRSETQYF.

The chain carries TRBV5-1 and TRBJ2-1; D is possibly TRBD2 (6 bases). Trimming shortened V by 7 bases and J by 6 bases, and 17 bases separated the two germline ends. Germline V gives CDR1 SGHRS, CDR2 YFSETQ. This CDR3 has 14 residues. The CDR3 region is CASGLALPPNEQFF. CDR3 in DNA: TGCGCCAGCGGTCTAGCGCTACCCCCCAATGAGCAGTTCTTC.